One sample yielded the 22 T cell receptor beta chains listed below, sequenced in a study of control samples from healthy donors and cancer patients. Sequenced by immunoSEQ multiplex PCR; TCRdb stores in-frame clones only, minus some. The sample shows around 64,000 clones, about nine tenths of them seen only once. The material sequenced was PBMCs. The receptors originated from a man aged 60 to 69 with colorectal cancer.

The CDR3 sequence is CASIGPQRTGELFF. CDR3 bases: TGTGCCAGTATAGGACCTCAGAGGACCGGGGAGCTGTTTTTT. This chain joins TRBV2 and TRBJ2-2; no firm D call. CDR1 is SNHLY and CDR2 is FYNNEI in the germline V gene. The CDR3 runs to 14 residues. The V gene lost 9 bases and the J gene lost 5 bases, with 16 bases spanning the gap.

DNA of the CDR3: TGTGCCAGTAGCGCGGCAATGAACACTGAAGCTTTCTTT. As protein: CASSAAMNTEAFF. The rearrangement links TRBV19 to TRBJ1-1; unclear D gene. This CDR3 region has 13 residues. Germline CDR1 LNHDA, CDR2 SQIVND (reference sequence). V lost 6 bases and J 0 bases, leaving 8 bases between the germline ends.

V gene TRBV7-7 combines with J gene TRBJ2-5; 9 positions match TRBD1. CDR1 and CDR2 from the germline V gene are SSHAT and FNYEAQ (reference sequence). The CDR3 runs 16 residues. J lost 4 bases, V lost 1 base, and 7 bases had no gene match. This CDR3 is CASSLGGTGRAETQYF. CDR3 nucleotide sequence: TGTGCCAGCAGCTTAGGAGGGACAGGGCGGGCAGAGACCCAGTACTTC.

This clone was recorded a few times. The chain carries TRBV5-1 and TRBJ1-1; TRBD1 is a possible D gene (6 bases). With 0 bases removed from V and 5 bases from J, the gap between germline ends came to 8 bases. Germline CDR1 and CDR2: SGHRS and YFSETQ. This CDR3 contains 13 residues. The CDR3 DNA follows: TGCGCCAGCAGCTTGGAGGGGGTAACTGAAGCTTTCTTT. This translates into CASSLEGVTEAFF.

On this clone itself: Other nucleotide sequences in the sample specify the same CDR3. The rearrangement joins TRBV30 to TRBJ1-2, with no clear D. The CDR3 contains 12 residues. The germline gives CDR1 GTSNPN, CDR2 SVGIG (reference sequence). The ends were cut back, 1 base at V and 7 bases at J, with 10 bases in the middle. For the CDR3, the DNA is TGTGCCTGGAGTGCTCTCTCTAGTGGCTACACCTTC. Protein: CAWSALSSGYTF.

The V gene is TRBV6-5, the J gene TRBJ2-1, with 12 bases identical to TRBD2. V shed 6 bases and J 4 bases; nucleotides not matched to a gene: 4. The CDR3 contains 15 residues. CDR1 and CDR2 from the germline V gene are MNHEY and SVGAGI. CDR3 sequence: CASRKTSGGYNEQFF. The CDR3 DNA sequence: TGTGCCAGCAGGAAAACTAGCGGGGGGTACAATGAGCAGTTCTTC.

The CDR3 coding sequence is TGCGCCAGCAGCTTTTGGGAGCAAGAGACCCAGTACTTC. It translates to CASSFWEQETQYF. V gene TRBV5-1 combines with J gene TRBJ2-5; D possibly corresponds to TRBD2 (5 bases). CDR3 length equals 13 residues. Germline V lookup: CDR1 SGHRS, CDR2 YFSETQ. V lost 2 bases, J lost 2 bases, and 7 bases lay in between.

The chain combines TRBV20-1 with TRBJ1-2; possibly TRBD1 for D (6 bases). The germline V gene encodes CDR1 DFQATT and CDR2 SNEGSKA (reference sequence). V was shortened by 3 bases and J by 2 bases, with 10 bases between the two germline ends. The CDR3 covers 13 residues. CDR3 sequence reads: CSASIGTNYGYTF. For the CDR3, the DNA is TGCAGTGCTAGTATTGGGACAAACTATGGCTACACCTTC.

The chain employs TRBV30 and TRBJ2-5, with D perhaps TRBD1 or TRBD2 (5 bases each). Germline CDR1 is GTSNPN and CDR2 is SVGIG (reference sequence). There are 14 residues in the CDR3. V dropped 0 bases and J dropped 5 bases, with 13 bases sitting between them. CDR3 sequence reads: CAWSVPGTVETQYF. Here the CDR3 DNA reads TGTGCCTGGAGTGTACCAGGGACCGTGGAGACCCAGTACTTC. Full variable domain (outside the CDR3, taken from reference TRBV30 and TRBJ2-5): SQTIHQWPATLVQPVGSPLSLECTVEGTSNPNLYWYRQAAGRGLQLLFYSVGIGQISSEVPQNLSASRPQDRQFILSSKKLLLSDSGFYLCAWSVPGTVETQYFGPGTRLLVL.

The rearrangement links TRBV9 to TRBJ2-3; 12 bases map to TRBD2. V shed 4 bases and J 4 bases; nucleotides not matched to a gene: 7. Per the germline V gene, CDR1 is SGDLS and CDR2 is YYNGEE. The length of the CDR3 is 16 residues. The CDR3 sequence: CASSLFTSGGPDTQYF. CDR3 DNA: TGTGCCAGCAGCCTTTTTACTAGCGGGGGGCCAGATACGCAGTATTTT.

This chain connects TRBV15 to TRBJ2-1; D gene unclear. This CDR3 is 10 amino acids long. Germline loops: CDR1 LNHNV, CDR2 YYDKDF (reference sequence). Trimming removed 8 bases at V and 7 bases at J, with 6 bases between. The CDR3 here is CATRWNEQFF. The DNA for the CDR3 is TGTGCCACCCGATGGAATGAGCAGTTCTTC.

V and J are TRBV12-3 or TRBV12-4 and TRBJ2-7, with D possibly matching TRBD1 (5 bases). This CDR3 is 13 amino acids long. The V gene lost 7 bases and the J gene lost 1 base, with 11 bases spanning the gap. This chain's CDR3 is CASTLTASYEQYF. CDR3 in DNA: TGTGCCAGCACCTTGACAGCTTCCTACGAGCAGTACTTC.

In this sample, this clone turned up once. This chain connects TRBV5-1 to TRBJ2-5; D not resolved. The ends were cut back, 0 bases at V and 5 bases at J, with 11 bases in the middle. The CDR3 is 14 residues long. Germline lookup yields CDR1 SGHRS and CDR2 YFSETQ. The chain's CDR3 is CASSLASPMETQYF. CDR3 DNA: TGCGCCAGCAGCTTGGCGAGCCCAATGGAGACCCAGTACTTC.

This clone is a singleton in its sample. The genes are TRBV6-2 or TRBV6-3 and TRBJ1-5; a weak D match, TRBD1 (5 bases). The germline gives CDR1 MNHEY, CDR2 SVGEGT. V was shortened by 5 bases and J by 7 bases, with 24 bases between the two germline ends. The CDR3 is made up of 17 amino acids. The DNA of the CDR3 is TGTGCCAGCAGTCAGGGCGAGGGTCGGGGGTCAAGGCAGCCCCAGCATTTT. Protein sequence: CASSQGEGRGSRQPQHF.

The chain is built from TRBV15 and TRBJ2-1, with 11 bases that match TRBD2. CDR1 is LNHNV and CDR2 is YYDKDF in the germline V gene (reference sequence). CDR3 length equals 16 residues. Trimming cost V 5 bases and J 8 bases; bases outside gene matches: 11. The CDR3 spells CATSSMVLAGEDEQFF. The CDR3 region has the DNA TGTGCCACCAGCTCCATGGTACTAGCGGGGGAGGATGAGCAGTTCTTC.

The genes are TRBV19 and TRBJ1-5; TRBD1 agrees at 9 bases. The J segment lost 6 bases and the V segment lost 5 bases, leaving 11 bases of the junction unmatched. Germline V gene sequence: CDR1 LNHDA, CDR2 SQIVND (reference sequence). The CDR3 length is 16 residues. The CDR3 DNA sequence: TGTGCCAGTAGTGTTACAGGGGGCGCGGGGAGTCAGCCCCAGCATTTT. The encoded protein is CASSVTGGAGSQPQHF.

The chain carries TRBV19 and TRBJ1-5; D is ambiguous. From germline, CDR1 is LNHDA and CDR2 SQIVND (reference sequence). Trimming took off 0 bases at V and 0 bases at J, with 6 bases between the two ends. The CDR3 has 15 residues. The CDR3 spells CASSIDRTSNQPQHF. The CDR3 coding sequence is TGTGCCAGTAGTATAGACAGGACTAGCAATCAGCCCCAGCATTTT.

The V and J genes are TRBV30 and TRBJ2-7; tentatively, D is TRBD1 (5 bases). Trimming left V 5 bases short and J 4 bases short, with 9 bases between. Germline lookup yields CDR1 GTSNPN and CDR2 SVGIG (reference sequence). This CDR3 region has 11 residues. The chain's CDR3 is CAWGTGYEQYF. The CDR3, as DNA: TGTGCCTGGGGTACAGGATACGAGCAGTACTTC.

The chain uses TRBV29-1 and TRBJ1-2; tentatively, D is TRBD1 (6 bases). From germline, CDR1 is SQVTM and CDR2 ANQGSEA. The CDR3 contains 14 residues. Trimming took off 1 base at V and 9 bases at J, with 18 bases between the two ends. The DNA of the CDR3 is TGCAGCGTTGAAGGGATAGACAGGACATCAAGCTACACCTTC. Translated, it gives CSVEGIDRTSSYTF.

This chain connects TRBV6-5 to TRBJ2-3, with 10 bases matching TRBD1. This CDR3 spans 15 amino acids. Germline V lookup: CDR1 MNHEY, CDR2 SVGAGI. The V gene end was trimmed by 6 bases and the J gene end by 0 bases; junction bases not matched to a gene: 3. The CDR3 reads CASRDRGTSTDTQYF. The CDR3 DNA reads as TGTGCCAGCAGGGACAGGGGGACTAGCACAGATACGCAGTATTTT.

The chain links TRBV7-2 to TRBJ2-3; D gene uncertain. CDR1 is SGHTA, CDR2 FQGNSA, per germline. Deletions cut 3 bases from V and 2 bases from J, with 9 bases between. This CDR3 spans 14 amino acids. The CDR3 reads CASSLALNTDTQYF. In DNA, the CDR3 is TGTGCCAGCAGCTTGGCTCTAAACACAGATACGCAGTATTTT.

The chain is built from TRBV19 and TRBJ1-1, with D hard to call. From germline, CDR1 is LNHDA and CDR2 SQIVND (reference sequence). The germline V and J ends were trimmed by 7 bases and 0 bases, with 9 bases remaining between them. This CDR3 is 13 amino acids long. The CDR3 DNA is TGTGCCAGTAATCATCAGGTGAACACTGAAGCTTTCTTT. This encodes CASNHQVNTEAFF.